What follows is one TCR beta chain and its context. The germline gives CDR1 MNHEY, CDR2 SMNVEV (reference sequence). V was clipped by 5 bases and J by 2 bases; unmatched bases: 1. The CDR3 consists of 13 residues. Assay: immunoSEQ multiplex PCR; the TCRdb copy retains only in-frame clones and omits some. The table has 52,000 or so clones, under 80% seen once. This sample is part of a study of blood T cell repertoires in COVID-19. This TCR was sampled from a human donor in a cohort sampled during active COVID-19. The chain has TRBV27 and TRBJ2-7; 9 bases agree with TRBD1. The source material was peripheral blood. This CDR3 reads CASSHRGPYEQYF. The CDR3 DNA reads as TGTGCCAGCAGTCACAGGGGGCCCTACGAGCAGTACTTC.